This TCR beta chain is from a study of blood T cells in healthy people across ages. The authors ran a second PCR of roughly 6 to 12 cycles using a sample-barcoded 5' primer and a J-beta primer mix. MiXCR was run by TCRdb on the 5' RACE reads, yielding one entry per CDR3 protein. Among about 640,000 distinct CDR3 sequences, 45% to 65% were seen once, and the ten largest hold about two fifths. V shed 6 bases and J shed 0 bases, with 15 bases lying between them. Germline V CDR1 and CDR2: DFQATT, SNEGSKA (reference sequence). This CDR3 comprises 15 residues. The sample taken for sequencing was blood. V and J are TRBV20-1 and TRBJ2-1; D possibly corresponds to TRBD2 (6 bases). The receptor was isolated from a man aged 55 to 69 in good health. DNA of the CDR3: TGCAGTGCCGATGAGCGGGTTAGCTCCTACAATGAGCAGTTCTTC. Translating gives CSADERVSSYNEQFF.